Here is one T cell receptor (beta chain) with its context. The record originates from a study of technical replicates of blood from a handful of donors. Germline CDR1 and CDR2: MNHNY and SVGAGI (reference sequence). CDR3 size: 15 residues. V shed 0 bases, J shed 7 bases, and the junction held 4 bases outside the gene matches. Sequenced by immunoSEQ multiplex PCR; TCRdb stores in-frame clones only, minus some. The table lists just over 95,000 clones, roughly 94% of them singletons. The TCR sequence derives from a human donor in good health. Sequenced sample: T cells isolated from PBMCs. J is TRBJ2-1 and V is TRBV6-6; TRBD2 agrees at 9 bases. Written as DNA, the CDR3 is TGTGCCAGCAGTTACTCGAAAACTAGCGGGAATGAGCAGTTCTTC. Translated, it gives CASSYSKTSGNEQFF.